The rows below give T cell receptor beta chains drawn from one sample of a study of blood T cell repertoires in COVID-19. Clones were sequenced by immunoSEQ multiplex PCR, and TCRdb holds only the in-frame ones, with some missing. Seen here are 250,000 to 300,000 clones, about 91% observed once, and the top ten hold around an eighth. The sequenced sample was peripheral blood. These receptors were collected from an older woman with acute or convalescent COVID-19. The CDR3 runs from the conserved cysteine through the conserved F or W. D genes are given only for firm matches. Size is omitted from some rows. Given values are once, few, many or a class for expanded clones.

D	J	size	V	CDR3	DNA
TRBD1	TRBJ1-2	.	TRBV4-3	CASSHHPRQGGNGYTF	TGCGCCAGCAGCCACCACCCTCGGCAGGGGGGCAATGGCTACACCTTC
.	TRBJ1-2	.	TRBV7-8	CASSLVRGSNYGYTF	TGTGCCAGCAGCTTAGTCCGGGGTTCTAACTATGGCTACACCTTC
TRBD1	TRBJ1-3	.	TRBV7-6	CASSLAGQGEGNTIYF	TGTGCCAGCAGCTTAGCGGGACAGGGTGAGGGAAACACCATATATTTT
.	TRBJ2-5	.	TRBV5-1	CASSLRGAETQYF	TGCGCCAGCAGCTTGCGGGGGGCGGAGACCCAGTACTTC
TRBD2	TRBJ2-7	.	TRBV7-2	CASSFGTSGGWEQYF	TGTGCCAGCAGCTTCGGGACTAGCGGCGGTTGGGAGCAGTACTTC
.	TRBJ2-7	.	TRBV5-1	CASSVEAVSSYEQYF	TGCGCCAGCAGCGTTGAGGCAGTCAGCTCCTACGAGCAGTACTTC
.	TRBJ2-2	few	TRBV6-2/TRBV6-3	CASSYRRGFSGELFF	TGTGCCAGCAGTTACAGGCGAGGGTTTAGCGGGGAGCTGTTTTTT
TRBD1	TRBJ1-4	.	TRBV6-1	CASSKDRGRTNEKLFF	TGTGCCAGCAGTAAAGACAGGGGGCGTACTAATGAAAAACTGTTTTTT
TRBD1	TRBJ1-1	.	TRBV13	CASSRQGGFTEAFF	TGTGCCAGCAGCAGACAGGGGGGGTTTACTGAAGCTTTCTTT
TRBD2	TRBJ2-1	.	TRBV14	CASSPRLANEQFF	TGTGCCAGCAGCCCCCGACTAGCCAATGAGCAGTTCTTC
TRBD1	TRBJ1-5	.	TRBV19	CACRDSSNQPQHF	TGTGCCTGCAGGGACAGTAGCAATCAGCCCCAGCATTTT
.	TRBJ2-7	.	TRBV6-2/TRBV6-3	CASSQDRRTSYEQYF	TGTGCCAGCAGTCAGGACAGACGAACCTCCTACGAGCAGTACTTC
TRBD1	TRBJ2-7	.	TRBV11-1	CASSFTGTETYEQYF	TGTGCCAGCAGCTTTACCGGGACAGAGACCTACGAGCAGTACTTC
.	TRBJ1-5	.	TRBV6-4	CASSAESNQPQHF	TGTGCCAGCAGTGCCGAGAGCAATCAGCCCCAGCATTTT
TRBD1	TRBJ1-5	few	TRBV12-3/TRBV12-4	CASTDRGNQPQHF	TGTGCCAGCACCGACAGGGGCAATCAGCCCCAGCATTTT
.	TRBJ2-1	.	TRBV28	CASSLGGNYNEQFF	TGTGCCAGCAGTTTAGGCGGAAACTACAATGAGCAGTTCTTC
TRBD1	TRBJ2-7	.	TRBV6-5	CASKGDRRVFEQYF	TGTGCCAGCAAAGGGGACAGGAGGGTTTTCGAGCAGTACTTC
TRBD1	TRBJ2-7	.	TRBV7-9	CASSLTGAYEQYF	TGTGCCAGCAGCCTAACAGGGGCCTACGAGCAGTACTTC
TRBD1	TRBJ2-5	once	TRBV24-1	CATSESPGQGEETQYF	TGTGCCACCAGCGAATCACCCGGACAGGGGGAAGAGACCCAGTACTTC
.	TRBJ1-6	few	TRBV18	CASSPSDNYNSPLHF	TGTGCCAGCTCACCTTCCGACAACTATAATTCACCCCTCCACTTT
TRBD1	TRBJ1-4	.	TRBV19	CATGTDLEKLFF	TGTGCCACCGGGACAGACCTTGAAAAACTGTTTTTT
.	TRBJ1-1	.	TRBV6-2/TRBV6-3	CASSYVQGGYTEAFF	TGTGCCAGCAGTTACGTCCAGGGAGGGTACACTGAAGCTTTCTTT
.	TRBJ2-5	.	TRBV29-1	CSVGSRAETQYF	TGCAGCGTTGGGAGCAGGGCTGAGACCCAGTACTTC
.	TRBJ2-1	.	TRBV9	CASSVSTRLDNEQFF	TGTGCCAGCAGCGTTTCGACACGATTAGACAATGAGCAGTTCTTC
TRBD2	TRBJ2-3	.	TRBV7-2	CASSLALTSGGADTQYF	TGTGCCAGCAGCTTAGCCCTGACTAGCGGGGGCGCAGATACGCAGTATTTT
.	TRBJ1-3	few	TRBV12-3/TRBV12-4	CASTFRVNTIYF	TGTGCCAGCACCTTCAGGGTGAACACCATATATTTT
.	TRBJ1-5	.	TRBV30	CAWIEKTQNSNQPQHF	TGTGCCTGGATAGAGAAAACACAGAATAGCAATCAGCCCCAGCATTTT